Reported below is one TCR beta chain. As yet, its antigen is unknown. This record comes from a study of cytomegalovirus exposure and HLA in healthy donors. Notes on the study in general: Roughly uniform depth of sequencing across donors was assumed in presence/absence analyses.

The CDR3 extends over 15 amino acids. Germline assignment: CDR1 MNHEY and CDR2 SVGAGI. Trimming left V 5 bases short and J 8 bases short, with 19 bases between. PCR involved 60 Vbeta and 13 Jbeta primers. Clones were read by immunoSEQ multiplex PCR, and TCRdb kept only the in-frame ones, dropping some. The data contain approximately 150,000 clones, approximately 83% of them singletons. Sample: PBMCs. J is TRBJ2-1 and V is TRBV6-5; tentative D call: TRBD2 (6 bases). This sequence was found in a woman aged 40 to 50 in good health and CMV-seronegative. CDR3 sequence reads: CASSVNGGTWDEQFF. For the CDR3, the DNA is TGTGCCAGCAGTGTCAATGGGGGGACCTGGGATGAGCAGTTCTTC.